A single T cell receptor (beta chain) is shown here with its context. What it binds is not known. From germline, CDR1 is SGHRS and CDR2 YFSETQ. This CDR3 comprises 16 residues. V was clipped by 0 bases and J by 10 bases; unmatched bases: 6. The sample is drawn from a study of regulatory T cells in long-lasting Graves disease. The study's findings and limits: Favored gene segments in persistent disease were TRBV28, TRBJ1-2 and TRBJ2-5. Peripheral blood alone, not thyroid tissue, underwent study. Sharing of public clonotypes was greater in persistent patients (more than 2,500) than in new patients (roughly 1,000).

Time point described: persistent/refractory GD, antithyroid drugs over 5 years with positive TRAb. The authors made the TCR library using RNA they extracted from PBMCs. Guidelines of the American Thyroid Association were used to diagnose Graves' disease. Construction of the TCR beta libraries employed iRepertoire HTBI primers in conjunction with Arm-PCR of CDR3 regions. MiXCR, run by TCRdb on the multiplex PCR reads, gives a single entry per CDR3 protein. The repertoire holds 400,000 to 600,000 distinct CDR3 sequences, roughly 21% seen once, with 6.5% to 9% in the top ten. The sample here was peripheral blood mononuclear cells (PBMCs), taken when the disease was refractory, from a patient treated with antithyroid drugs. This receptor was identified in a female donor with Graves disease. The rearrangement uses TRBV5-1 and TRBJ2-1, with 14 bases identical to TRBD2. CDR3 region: CASSLGLAGGQVEQFF. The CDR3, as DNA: TGCGCCAGCAGCTTGGGACTAGCGGGGGGGCAAGTAGAGCAGTTCTTC.